The 19 T cell receptor beta chains reported below all come from one sample, sequenced in a study of cytomegalovirus exposure and HLA in healthy donors. The PCR employed 60 Vbeta primers together with 13 Jbeta primers. Using immunoSEQ multiplex PCR, the repertoire was profiled, and TCRdb retains in-frame clones only, with some absent. The sample yields 150,000 or so clones, around 76% seen once. The specimen sequenced was PBMCs. The source of these receptors is a woman between 35 and 50 years old in good health and CMV-seronegative.

This rearrangement joins TRBV2 to TRBJ2-1; TRBD2 agrees at 8 bases. V gave up 3 bases and J gave up 8 bases; unmatched junction bases: 12. The CDR3 spans 16 residues. Germline-derived CDR1 and CDR2 are SNHLY and FYNNEI. For the CDR3, the DNA is TGTGCCAGCAGTGATTCGGGAGGGAGTCCCAGCGATGAGCAGTTCTTC. It yields the protein CASSDSGGSPSDEQFF.

The chain employs TRBV6-1 and TRBJ2-2; the match to TRBD2 covers 13 bases. With 4 bases clipped from V and 2 bases from J, the junction kept 10 bases outside the gene matches. This CDR3 comprises 19 residues. Germline values: CDR1 MNHNS, CDR2 SASEGT. The CDR3 here is CASSAIPPGLAGNTGELFF. The DNA of the CDR3 is TGTGCCAGCAGTGCCATACCACCGGGACTAGCGGGAAACACCGGGGAGCTGTTTTTT.

The V call is TRBV5-1, the J call TRBJ2-4; 8 bases fit TRBD1. The CDR3 has 18 residues. Germline V gene lookup returns CDR1 SGHRS and CDR2 YFSETQ. Trimming took 0 bases from V and 9 from J; bases not matched to a gene: 17. Here the CDR3 DNA reads TGCGCCAGCAGCTTGGCCGGGGACAGGACCGTACTAGGGAGCATTCAGTACTTC. Its protein product is CASSLAGDRTVLGSIQYF. Full variable domain (remainder filled in from reference TRBV5-1 and TRBJ2-4): KAGVTQTPRYLIKTRGQQVTLSCSPISGHRSVSWYQQTPGQGLQFLFEYFSETQRNKGNFPGRFSGRQFSNSRSEMNVSTLELGDSALYLCASSLAGDRTVLGSIQYFGAGTRLSVL.

The J gene is TRBJ1-1, the V gene TRBV5-8; D might be TRBD1 (5 bases). The V gene lost 10 bases and the J gene lost 11 bases, with 24 bases spanning the gap. Per the germline V gene, CDR1 is SGHTS and CDR2 is YDEGEE. The CDR3 sequence is 13 residues long. The CDR3 spells CASYDRRAVKAFF. In nucleotides, the CDR3 is TGTGCCTCGTATGACAGACGCGCCGTGAAGGCTTTCTTT.

V is TRBV2 and J is TRBJ1-2; D not certain. This CDR3 is 13 amino acids long. Between the trimmed V and J ends, which lost 7 bases and 4 bases, there was a span of 13 bases. Germline V CDR1 and CDR2: SNHLY, FYNNEI. The CDR3 loop is CASNQDIPYGYTF. CDR3 bases: TGTGCCAGCAACCAAGACATCCCCTATGGCTACACCTTC.

This clone was picked up a small number of times. The chain has TRBV29-1 and TRBJ1-2, with a possible D match to TRBD1 (5 bases). V was trimmed by 5 bases and J by 4 bases, leaving 14 bases between them. The CDR3 length is 13 residues. In germline, CDR1 is SQVTM, CDR2 ANQGSEA. The CDR3 nucleotides are TGCAGCGTTCGCTATCAGGGCCTCTATGGCTACACCTTC. Residues: CSVRYQGLYGYTF.

V is TRBV4-1 and J is TRBJ2-7, with 10 bases that match TRBD1. The J segment lost 10 bases and the V segment lost 3 bases, leaving 12 bases of the junction unmatched. Germline assignment: CDR1 MGHRA and CDR2 YSYEKL. CDR3 length: 15 amino acids. CDR3 amino acids: CASSQEPGTGVVQYF. The CDR3 bases are TGCGCCAGCAGCCAGGAACCCGGGACAGGGGTCGTTCAGTACTTC.

The chain joins TRBV30 to TRBJ2-1; 14 nucleotides line up with TRBD2. Germline values: CDR1 GTSNPN, CDR2 SVGIG (reference sequence). The CDR3 length is 13 residues. The junction had 6 bases not matched to a gene; V was cut back by 8 bases and J by 9 bases. CDR3 bases: TGTGCCGGGGGACTAGCGGGAGTGGGTGAGCAGTTCTTC. Protein: CAGGLAGVGEQFF.

The V gene is TRBV6-1, the J gene TRBJ1-1; a possible D gene is TRBD1 (6 bases). The CDR3 has 14 amino acids. The V and J ends lost 7 bases and 4 bases respectively, with 16 bases between them. Germline V lookup: CDR1 MNHNS, CDR2 SASEGT. The CDR3 sequence is CASTLEGVGTEAFF. CDR3 DNA: TGTGCCAGCACCCTTGAGGGGGTGGGCACTGAAGCTTTCTTT.

This chain joins TRBV5-1 and TRBJ2-3; TRBD2 might be the D (6 bases). This CDR3 is 16 amino acids long. V lost 1 base to trimming and J lost 0 bases, with 12 bases between them. From germline, CDR1 is SGHRS and CDR2 YFSETQ. The CDR3 is CASSLTGTSSTDTQYF. Written as DNA, the CDR3 is TGCGCCAGCAGCTTGACGGGGACTTCTAGCACAGATACGCAGTATTTT.

This clone showed up just a few times. This chain joins TRBV10-3 and TRBJ1-4; TRBD1 might be the D (6 bases). With 3 bases removed from V and 6 bases from J, the gap between germline ends came to 11 bases. This CDR3 spans 14 amino acids. CDR1 is ENHRY and CDR2 is SYGVKD in the germline V gene. CDR3 coding DNA: TGTGCCATCAGTGACAGGGGATCCGATGAAAAACTGTTTTTT. Its translation is CAISDRGSDEKLFF.

The CDR3 bases are TGCAGCGTACAGGGAGCCTACAATGAGCAGTTCTTC. It specifies CSVQGAYNEQFF. This chain uses TRBV29-1 with TRBJ2-1; tentative D call: TRBD1 (6 bases). CDR3 size: 12 residues. Germline values: CDR1 SQVTM, CDR2 ANQGSEA. V was trimmed by 6 bases and J by 2 bases, leaving 8 bases between them.

In the case of this clone: The germline gene is not matched at one end of the junction; a read error may be the cause. The chain is built from TRBV5-1 and TRBJ2-3; D unclear. CDR3 length: 8 residues. Per the germline V gene, CDR1 is SGHRS and CDR2 is YFSETQ. The CDR3 is CASSTACF. DNA of the CDR3: TGCGCCAGCAGCACCGCGTGTTTT.

The chain couples TRBV7-9 to TRBJ1-1; 8 bases line up with TRBD1. The germline V gene encodes CDR1 SEHNR and CDR2 FQNEAQ (reference sequence). This CDR3 has 15 residues. The V and J ends lost 4 bases and 3 bases, in that order; junction bases with no gene match: 7. CDR3 in amino acids: CASSSPTGVDTEAFF. In DNA form, the CDR3 reads TGTGCCAGCAGCTCTCCGACAGGGGTGGACACTGAAGCTTTCTTT. Full variable domain (rest looked up from reference TRBV7-9 and TRBJ1-1): DTGVSQNPRHKITKRGQNVTFRCDPISEHNRLYWYRQTLGQGPEFLTYFQNEAQLEKSRLLSDRFSAERPKGSFSTLEIQRTEQGDSAMYLCASSSPTGVDTEAFFGQGTRLTVV.

The rearrangement links TRBV28 to TRBJ1-1, with D possibly TRBD1 on 6 matching bases. Germline-derived CDR1 and CDR2 are MDHEN and SYDVKM. This CDR3 spans 15 amino acids. Trimming removed 4 bases from V and 4 bases from J, with 16 bases in between. Written as DNA, the CDR3 is TGTGCCAGCAGTTCCTCCTCGAGGGGGAGCACTGAAGCTTTCTTT. Encoded protein: CASSSSSRGSTEAFF.

The chain uses TRBV12-2 and TRBJ2-1; TRBD1 was called by the table and not checked on the DNA. TRBV12-2 is recorded as a pseudogene. The CDR3 sequence is 15 residues long. The CDR3 region has the DNA TGTGCAAGTCGCTCACGGGACAGGGGATACAATGAGCAGTTCTTC. As protein: CASRSRDRGYNEQFF.

The V call is TRBV27, the J call TRBJ1-1, with unresolved D. Between the trimmed V and J ends, which lost 7 bases and 0 bases, there was a span of 12 bases. This CDR3 has 14 amino acids. Germline CDR1 reads MNHEY; CDR2 reads SMNVEV (reference sequence). This CDR3 is CASINAGLNTEAFF. The CDR3 nucleotides are TGTGCCAGCATAAATGCGGGATTGAACACTGAAGCTTTCTTT.

J is TRBJ2-3 and V is TRBV18; TRBD1 aligns across 11 bases. With 3 bases clipped from V and 5 bases from J, the junction kept 7 bases outside the gene matches. The CDR3 runs 16 residues. Germline-derived CDR1 and CDR2 are KGHSH and LQKENI. The CDR3 here is CASSPGTGGSGDTQYF. In DNA, the CDR3 is TGTGCCAGCTCACCCGGGACAGGGGGGTCAGGAGATACGCAGTATTTT.

This clone was seen once. The rearrangement joins TRBV29-1 to TRBJ2-5; weak D call: TRBD1 (5 bases). V was trimmed by 4 bases and J by 5 bases, leaving 14 bases between them. Germline-derived CDR1 and CDR2 are SQVTM and ANQGSEA. The length of the CDR3 is 13 residues. The CDR3 reads CSVARQIGETQYF. CDR3 bases: TGCAGCGTTGCCAGACAGATAGGGGAGACCCAGTACTTC. The entire variable domain, with the rest obtained from reference TRBV29-1 and TRBJ2-5, is as follows: SAVISQKPSRDICQRGTSLTIQCQVDSQVTMMFWYRQQPGQSLTLIATANQGSEATYESGFVIDKFPISRPNLTFSTLTVSNMSPEDSSIYLCSVARQIGETQYFGPGTRLLVL.